A selection of T cell receptor beta chains follows, all from one sample in a study of blood T cell repertoires in COVID-19. Assay used: immunoSEQ multiplex PCR; TCRdb lists only in-frame clones, some missing. The sample records 250,000 or so clones, approximately 90% being singletons. Sequenced input: PBMCs or T cells enriched from blood (not recorded which). Receptors were obtained from a middle-aged man who had recovered from COVID-19. Both conserved end residues are trimmed from each CDR3.

j_call v_call cdr3_aa
TRBJ1-1 TRBV6-5 ASKITGSAF
TRBJ1-1 TRBV30 AWSMTGGAEAF
TRBJ2-3 TRBV7-6 ASSPMGGGGTDTQY
TRBJ1-5 TRBV19 ASRKGRQAVIQPQH
TRBJ1-5 TRBV7-8 ASSFFGQPQH
TRBJ1-2 TRBV5-6 ASSETNYGYT
TRBJ1-1 TRBV9 ASSDRLGNMNTEAF
TRBJ1-1 TRBV6-2/TRBV6-3 ASSYGGVNTEAF
TRBJ1-6 TRBV28 ASSLSTGGQHSPLH
TRBJ2-7 TRBV7-2 ASSHGTGNYEQY
TRBJ1-3 TRBV28 ASTSLGTGDGNTIY
TRBJ2-3 TRBV7-3 ASSSRQRVDTDTQY
TRBJ2-2 TRBV6-5 ASSYHRGSGELF
TRBJ1-1 TRBV18 ASSLNRGAILLINTEAF
TRBJ2-2 TRBV27 ASSPGTGNTGELF
TRBJ2-7 TRBV2 ASSDSVQGTSYEQY
TRBJ2-2 TRBV5-1 ASSLVGGAVLNTGELF
TRBJ1-2 TRBV7-2 ASSPLYGNYGYT
TRBJ1-1 TRBV15 ATSRDLGSTEAF
TRBJ1-4 TRBV5-6 ASSVRQGPGEKLF
TRBJ2-3 TRBV29-1 SSAASSSDTQY
TRBJ2-1 TRBV29-1 SVEGRGGGVEF
TRBJ2-7 TRBV7-8 ASSTYGQGYYEQY
TRBJ2-7 TRBV4-3 ASSQDSGGYTYEQY
TRBJ2-1 TRBV2 ASLGWGDNEQF
TRBJ2-4 TRBV16 ASSLAGGSKNIQY
TRBJ1-2 TRBV5-4 ASRRNRDGYGYT
TRBJ2-3 TRBV7-3 ASSPLAGGITDTQY
TRBJ2-7 TRBV11-3 ASSLVDYRGEQY
TRBJ1-1 TRBV4-1 ASSQLGPKGDTEAF
TRBJ2-2 TRBV14 ASSRVGANTGELF
TRBJ1-1 TRBV7-9 ASSLIVTGEAF
TRBJ2-1 TRBV3-1/TRBV3-2 ASSQDSAGRVGF
TRBJ1-4 TRBV19 ASTNPAGPTNEKLF
TRBJ2-7 TRBV3-1/TRBV3-2 ASRLSGRPYEQY
TRBJ2-1 TRBV28 ASSQSGIGYNEQF
TRBJ1-1 TRBV5-1 ASSLVGTVNTEAF
TRBJ2-7 TRBV28 ASSPYPKPYEQY
TRBJ1-4 TRBV27 ASSSRSTNEKLF
TRBJ1-1 TRBV5-4 ASSFPGVRDTEAF
TRBJ1-1 TRBV13 ASSLRSWAF
TRBJ1-1 TRBV7-9 ASRPDRGTEAF
TRBJ1-2 TRBV6-6 ASSYWAGADYGYT
TRBJ1-3 TRBV11-2 ASSTRGFSGNTIY
TRBJ2-7 TRBV18 ASSPPAGTAGEQY
TRBJ2-1 TRBV5-1 ASSPASGTYNEQF
TRBJ1-5 TRBV12-5 ASGPSQGSGNQPQH
TRBJ1-1 TRBV6-6 ASIPTGANTEAF
TRBJ2-5 TRBV7-9 ASRPTGGPQETQY